The sequence of this T cell receptor beta chain was determined in a study of T-cell reconstitution after alpha-beta-depleted transplantation in children (dated by TCRdb to 2016 to 2018). Study-wide context: Using TCR repertoire profiling, the study followed T-cell immune reconstitution in a quantitative way in children after TCRalphabeta/CD19-depleted allogeneic hematopoietic cell transplantation.

Broad study findings and their caveats: Over subsequent months, a decline in hyperexpanded clone frequencies was noted, and after one year, T-cell counts and TCRbeta diversity were mostly ascribed to newly produced T cells. In some patients, high TCRbeta diversity at day 60 was attributed to recipient T cells and intrathymic progenitors that had survived conditioning. Apparently early alphabetaT-cell count recovery about two months after transplant reportedly relied on only several hundred rapidly expanded clones derived from non-depleted graft cells.

In light of the paper, this sample's treatment or condition label describes: allogeneic hematopoietic cell transplantation with graft depleted of TCRalphabeta T cells and CD19 B cells. The children who served as transplant recipients had been given grafts of TCRalphabeta/CD19-depleted allogeneic hematopoietic cells. In the case of this clonotype: Its antigen remains undetermined. Nothing much larger sits one base from this clone, and base qualities are not available.

The method was PCR. Sequencer: Illumina HiSeq 2500. Molecular barcoding was employed in the preparation of TCR libraries, with unique molecular identifiers being used to normalize TCRbeta repertoire quantification. TCRdb cleaned the public reads at Q25 with fastp, built clones with MiXCR and kept in-frame beta chains. Rows matching on CDR3 protein sequence are summarized as one entry with the most common DNA and genes. The sample table shows 580,000 or so distinct CDR3 sequences, and 20% to 25% are seen once. About 14% of the sample goes to the ten largest clones. V and J are trimmed by 10 bases and 2 bases, and the gene matches miss 22 bases of the junction. The CDR3 spans 18 residues, from the cysteine through the valine. The DNA shown is the 54-base CDR3, in frame from base 1. CDR1 is given as SGHRS and CDR2 as YFSETQ, both from the germline V gene.

This material consisted of PBMCs, mostly from graft donor cells, taken 360 days after TCRalphabeta/CD19-depleted stem cell transplant. The receptor comes from a boy under two years old who had a stem cell transplant for acute myeloid leukemia, so the T cells may come from the graft donor. The rearrangement combines TRBV5-1 with TRBJ2-7, with TRBD1 identical over 9 junction bases. The nucleotide sequence reads as follows: TGCGCCCCACCCGAGGGACAGGGTCGTAATTCGCCTACCTACGAGCAGTACGTC. It is translated as CAPPEGQGRNSPTYEQYV.